One T cell receptor beta chain is described in this entry. The source of the sample is a study of response to subunit inactivated influenza vaccine. The ends were cut back, 8 bases at V and 0 bases at J, with 5 bases in the middle. The CDR3 runs to 11 residues. Per germline, CDR1 ENHRY and CDR2 SYGVKD. TCRdb reanalysed the RT-PCR reads using MiXCR and keeps one entry per CDR3 protein. This sample has fewer than 550,000 distinct CDR3 sequences, with approximately 24% found just once. The V gene is TRBV10-3, the J gene TRBJ2-7; D remains unclear. The sequencing used CD4+ T cells sorted from PBMCs, collected 4 to 6 days after vaccination. The TCR originated in a man between 45 and 60 years old who received an inactivated influenza vaccine. CDR3 in DNA: TGTGCCATCCGAGACTCCTACGAGCAGTACTTC. Protein sequence: CAIRDSYEQYF.